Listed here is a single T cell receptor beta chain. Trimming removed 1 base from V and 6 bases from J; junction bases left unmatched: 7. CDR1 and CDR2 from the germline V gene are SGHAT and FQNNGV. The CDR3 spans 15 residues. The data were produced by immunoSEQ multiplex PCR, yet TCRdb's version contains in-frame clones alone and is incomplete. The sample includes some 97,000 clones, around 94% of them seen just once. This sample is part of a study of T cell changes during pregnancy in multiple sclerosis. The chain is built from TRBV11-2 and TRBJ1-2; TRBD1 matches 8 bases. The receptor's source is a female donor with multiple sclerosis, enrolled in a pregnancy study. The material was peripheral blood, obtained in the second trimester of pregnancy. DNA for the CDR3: TGTGCCAGCAGCTTAGGTGGACAGGGTTCGGATGGCTACACCTTC. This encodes CASSLGGQGSDGYTF.